These T cell receptor beta chains were read from a single sample in a study of human T cells and chemical hapten exposure. TCRdb passed the RACE reads through MiXCR, listing each CDR3 protein once. Found here are about 190,000 distinct CDR3 sequences, around 25% of them singletons; the top ten hold roughly 2.3%. Sample: whole blood, taken in connection with sensitization to the hapten diphenylcyclopropenone (DPC). These receptors were collected from a woman in her forties with alopecia areata. Some clones in this sample may be carry-over from other donors' samples. Both conserved end residues are part of each CDR3. D genes are given only for firm matches. A row's size may be missing; if present it is once, few, many or a size class.

v_gene,len,d_gene,abundance,j_gene,CDR3aa,CDR3nt
TRBV20-1,15,.,few,TRBJ1-6,CSATRPTGFNSPLHF,TGCAGTGCAACGAGACCTACAGGGTTTAATTCACCCCTCCACTTT
TRBV9,14,.,few,TRBJ2-6,CASSPRAGANVLTF,TGTGCCAGCAGCCCCCGGGCCGGGGCCAACGTCCTGACTTTC
TRBV5-1,14,.,.,TRBJ2-1,CASSLDLSYNEQFF,TGCGCCAGCAGCTTGGACTTGTCCTACAATGAGCAGTTCTTC
TRBV27,18,.,.,TRBJ2-7,CASSLDFYPGQVSYEQYF,TGTGCCAGCAGTTTAGATTTTTATCCGGGCCAGGTCTCCTACGAGCAGTACTTC
TRBV10-3,13,.,few,TRBJ1-1,CATRRQPNTEAFF,TGTGCCACCCGGCGGCAGCCGAACACTGAAGCTTTCTTT
TRBV7-2,14,.,few,TRBJ2-1,CASSLSVQGSEQFF,TGTGCCAGCAGCTTGAGCGTTCAGGGATCTGAGCAGTTCTTC
TRBV11-1,14,.,.,TRBJ2-5,CASSLAQVQETQYF,TGTGCCAGCAGCTTAGCACAGGTTCAAGAGACCCAGTACTTC
TRBV12-3/TRBV12-4,15,.,.,TRBJ2-2,CASSSGPPVTGELFF,TGTGCCAGCAGTTCCGGGCCTCCGGTCACCGGGGAGCTGTTTTTT
TRBV7-2,18,TRBD1,many,TRBJ1-1,CASSLGGGVGGVNTEAFF,TGTGCCAGCAGCTTAGGTGGCGGTGTAGGGGGCGTAAACACTGAAGCTTTCTTT
TRBV27,15,TRBD2,many,TRBJ2-7,CASSLGTSGTYEQYF,TGTGCCAGCAGCTTAGGGACTAGCGGGACCTACGAGCAGTACTTC
TRBV4-3,13,.,.,TRBJ1-5,CASSQGEGQPQHF,TGCGCCAGCAGCCAAGGGGAAGGTCAGCCCCAGCATTTT
TRBV29-1,13,.,.,TRBJ1-1,CSGETQGNTEAFF,TGCAGCGGCGAAACACAGGGGAACACTGAAGCTTTCTTT
TRBV10-3,17,.,few,TRBJ1-5,CAISESVGGVSNQPQHF,TGTGCCATCAGTGAGTCGGTCGGGGGGGTGAGCAATCAGCCCCAGCATTTT
TRBV29-1,15,.,few,TRBJ1-3,CSVETLSASGNTIYF,TGCAGCGTTGAAACTTTGTCGGCCTCTGGAAACACCATATATTTT
TRBV29-1,12,TRBD2,few,TRBJ2-1,CSGGLAGNEQFF,TGCAGCGGCGGACTAGCGGGAAATGAGCAGTTCTTC
TRBV4-1,13,TRBD2,.,TRBJ2-5,CASSQREPGGQYF,TGCGCCAGCAGCCAACGTGAGCCGGGGGGCCAGTACTTC
TRBV11-1,14,TRBD1,.,TRBJ2-3,CASSWTGDTDTQYF,TGTGCCAGCAGCTGGACAGGGGACACAGATACGCAGTATTTT
TRBV20-1,13,.,.,TRBJ1-2,CSASPDKIYGYTF,TGCAGTGCTAGCCCTGACAAGATTTATGGCTACACCTTC
TRBV28,16,.,.,TRBJ1-1,CASSLVRPYGDTEAFF,TGTGCCAGCAGTTTAGTTCGGCCATACGGGGACACTGAAGCTTTCTTT
TRBV20-1,11,TRBD1,many,TRBJ2-7,CSGATGGEQYF,TGCAGTGGAGCCACAGGGGGCGAGCAGTACTTC
TRBV5-6,15,TRBD2,.,TRBJ2-7,CASSPTGAGAREQYF,TGTGCCAGCAGCCCCACCGGAGCGGGGGCTCGCGAGCAGTACTTC
TRBV7-6,13,TRBD1,few,TRBJ2-5,CASSRGPTETQYF,TGTGCCAGCAGCAGGGGGCCGACAGAGACCCAGTACTTC
TRBV6-1,15,.,few,TRBJ2-1,CASSLSAPGSIEQFF,TGTGCCAGCAGTCTAAGCGCCCCAGGGTCTATAGAGCAGTTCTTC
TRBV5-5,14,.,.,TRBJ1-2,CASSPGLLRDGYTF,TGTGCCAGCAGCCCCGGTTTACTCAGGGATGGCTACACCTTC
TRBV29-1,13,.,.,TRBJ1-2,CSVEDGPALGYTF,TGCAGCGTTGAAGACGGACCGGCTCTAGGCTACACCTTC
TRBV28,16,TRBD1,many,TRBJ1-3,CASSLAGQGAGNTIYF,TGTGCCAGCAGTTTAGCGGGACAGGGGGCAGGAAACACCATATATTTT
TRBV29-1,13,.,.,TRBJ2-3,CSVQGDGTDTQYF,TGCAGCGTTCAAGGGGACGGCACAGATACGCAGTATTTT
TRBV4-3,13,.,.,TRBJ2-3,CASSQDLAGTQYF,TGCGCCAGCAGCCAAGATCTAGCCGGTACGCAGTATTTT
TRBV18,16,.,.,TRBJ1-5,CASSPPGEVGNQPQHF,TGTGCCAGCTCACCACCAGGGGAGGTGGGCAATCAGCCCCAGCATTTT
TRBV27,12,.,.,TRBJ1-4,CASGWSNEKLFF,TGTGCCAGCGGCTGGTCGAATGAAAAACTGTTTTTT
TRBV27,13,TRBD1,.,TRBJ1-5,CASSLRGRQPQHF,TGTGCCAGCAGCCTCAGGGGGCGGCAGCCCCAGCATTTT
TRBV28,14,.,.,TRBJ2-6,CASGTSPGANVLTF,TGTGCCAGCGGAACTAGCCCTGGGGCCAACGTCCTGACTTTC
TRBV6-5,15,.,.,TRBJ2-7,CASSPNRERVYEQYF,TGTGCCAGCAGTCCTAACAGGGAAAGGGTCTACGAGCAGTACTTC
TRBV2,13,TRBD2,.,TRBJ2-3,CASSEERGRTQYF,TGTGCCAGCAGTGAGGAGCGGGGGCGCACGCAGTATTTT
TRBV5-1,17,TRBD2,.,TRBJ2-3,CASSNPTSGVSTDTQYF,TGCGCCAGCAGCAATCCGACTAGCGGGGTCAGCACAGATACGCAGTATTTT
TRBV9,16,.,.,TRBJ2-5,CASSVGDWAGQETQYF,TGTGCCAGCAGCGTAGGGGATTGGGCAGGACAAGAGACCCAGTACTTC
TRBV4-1,15,.,.,TRBJ2-2,CASSQVGQNTGELFF,TGCGCCAGCAGCCAAGTGGGACAGAACACCGGGGAGCTGTTTTTT
TRBV6-2/TRBV6-3,18,TRBD2,.,TRBJ2-4,CASSSGTSGRVAKNIQYF,TGTGCCAGCAGTTCTGGGACTAGCGGGAGGGTCGCCAAAAACATTCAGTACTTC
TRBV4-3,17,.,.,TRBJ2-6,CASSQVAGASGANVLTF,TGCGCCAGCAGCCAAGTCGCCGGAGCCTCTGGGGCCAACGTCCTGACTTTC
TRBV20-1,14,.,.,TRBJ1-5,CSAREGTSNQPQHF,TGCAGTGCTAGAGAGGGTACTAGCAATCAGCCCCAGCATTTT
TRBV7-2,15,TRBD2,few,TRBJ2-1,CASSLEIAGNNEQFF,TGTGCCAGCAGCTTAGAAATAGCGGGAAACAATGAGCAGTTCTTC
TRBV18,14,.,many,TRBJ1-4,CASSSGRDWEKLFF,TGTGCCAGCTCATCAGGGCGTGATTGGGAAAAACTGTTTTTT
TRBV29-1,14,.,few,TRBJ2-5,CSVLQGELQETQYF,TGCAGCGTCCTACAGGGAGAGCTGCAAGAGACCCAGTACTTC
TRBV27,15,.,few,TRBJ2-1,CASSYSGSSYNEQFF,TGTGCCAGCAGTTATAGCGGTAGCTCCTACAATGAGCAGTTCTTC
TRBV15,12,.,.,TRBJ1-6,CASGLDNSPLHF,TGTGCCTCGGGACTTGATAATTCACCCCTCCACTTT
TRBV7-3,15,.,many,TRBJ2-3,CASSRAGSNTDTQYF,TGTGCCAGCAGCCGAGCGGGCTCAAATACAGATACGCAGTATTTT
TRBV4-3,16,.,many,TRBJ2-2,CASSQDFYSNTGELFF,TGCGCCAGCAGCCAAGATTTTTATTCGAACACCGGGGAGCTGTTTTTT
TRBV5-1,14,TRBD1,few,TRBJ1-2,CASSLTGVDYGYTF,TGCGCCAGCAGCTTGACAGGGGTGGACTATGGCTACACCTTC